The 11 T cell receptor beta chains listed next were all sequenced from one sample in a study of blood T cells in healthy people across ages. Using a J-beta primer mix together with a sample-barcoded 5' primer, a second PCR was run for about 7 to 12 cycles. Each CDR3 protein is one row after TCRdb ran MiXCR on the 5' RACE reads. The sample consists of about 1,000,000 distinct CDR3 sequences, 35% to 55% of them appearing once. The sample consisted of blood. These receptors came from a woman aged 55-70 years in good health.

J is TRBJ1-2 and V is TRBV10-3, with D possibly being TRBD1 (5 bases). V was clipped by 3 bases and J by 4 bases, with 9 bases between them. The germline CDR1 and CDR2 sequences are ENHRY and SYGVKD. CDR3 length equals 13 residues. This chain's CDR3 is CAISEGHSYGYTF. The CDR3 nucleotides are TGTGCCATCAGTGAAGGACATTCCTATGGCTACACCTTC.

The chain uses TRBV20-1 and TRBJ2-5, with 7 bases fitting TRBD2. V gave up 0 bases and J gave up 4 bases; unmatched junction bases: 5. The CDR3 runs to 14 residues. From germline, CDR1 is DFQATT and CDR2 SNEGSKA (reference sequence). The CDR3 spells CSARDPREGETQYF. As DNA, the CDR3 is TGCAGTGCTAGAGATCCCAGGGAGGGAGAGACCCAGTACTTC.

This clonotype has only a few counts. The J gene is TRBJ2-1, the V gene TRBV20-1; D is ambiguous. Between the trimmed V and J ends, which lost 0 bases and 4 bases, there was a span of 10 bases. The germline V gene encodes CDR1 DFQATT and CDR2 SNEGSKA (reference sequence). The CDR3 consists of 14 residues. CDR3 in amino acids: CSARDRNYYNEQFF. The CDR3 DNA follows: TGCAGTGCTAGAGATAGGAACTATTACAATGAGCAGTTCTTC.

The gene calls are TRBV29-1 and TRBJ2-7, with 9 bases matching TRBD2. CDR1 and CDR2 (germline): SQVTM, ANQGSEA. This CDR3 contains 15 residues. The ends lost 3 bases at V and 7 bases at J; junction bases unmatched: 13. CDR3 sequence reads: CSVDSVAGVGDEQYF. The CDR3 DNA reads TGCAGCGTTGATTCGGTAGCGGGAGTCGGGGATGAGCAGTACTTC.

The rearrangement uses TRBV5-1 and TRBJ1-2; D possibly corresponds to TRBD1 (5 bases). CDR3 length: 14 amino acids. V was clipped by 0 bases and J by 6 bases, with 12 bases between them. Germline CDR1 SGHRS, CDR2 YFSETQ. CDR3 region: CASSLAQGWDGYTF. The CDR3 region has the DNA TGCGCCAGCAGCTTGGCTCAGGGTTGGGATGGCTACACCTTC.

A few counts support this clonotype. The chain recombines TRBV11-1 with TRBJ2-1; TRBD1 is a possible D gene (5 bases). CDR1 is SGHAT and CDR2 is FQDESV in the germline V gene (reference sequence). The CDR3 runs to 14 residues. The V end lost 5 bases, the J end lost 9 bases, and 17 bases lay between the germline ends. CDR3 bases: TGTGCCAGCAGCGTACAGGTTCGGCAGGGTGAGCAGTTCTTC. Its protein is CASSVQVRQGEQFF. The full variable domain, with the rest looked up from reference TRBV11-1 and TRBJ2-1, is EAEVAQSPRYKITEKSQAVAFWCDPISGHATLYWYRQILGQGPELLVQFQDESVVDDSQLPKDRFSAERLKGVDSTLKIQPAELGDSAMYLCASSVQVRQGEQFFGPGTRLTVL.

This clonotype has more than one count but fewer than ten. This chain links TRBV20-1 with TRBJ1-5; D is unresolved. The germline V gene has CDR1 DFQATT and CDR2 SNEGSKA (reference sequence). CDR3 size: 17 residues. V dropped 0 bases and J dropped 0 bases, with 15 bases sitting between them. The CDR3 spells CSARDSVRAHSNQPQHF. The CDR3 DNA reads TGCAGTGCTAGAGATTCTGTAAGGGCTCATAGCAATCAGCCCCAGCATTTT.

A few counts support this clonotype. This CDR3 reads CSARDSLTGTVSYEQYF. DNA for the CDR3: TGCAGTGCTAGAGACTCATTAACCGGGACAGTATCCTACGAGCAGTACTTC. The gene calls are TRBV20-1 and TRBJ2-7; TRBD1 aligns across 7 bases. Germline V gene data show CDR1 as DFQATT and CDR2 as SNEGSKA (reference sequence). Losses at the gene ends were 0 bases for V and 1 base for J; bases not matched to a gene: 12. The CDR3 has 17 amino acids.

The rearrangement joins TRBV12-3 or TRBV12-4 to TRBJ2-7; D is perhaps TRBD2 (6 bases). The CDR3 consists of 14 residues. V lost 9 bases and J 0 bases, leaving 15 bases between the germline ends. CDR3 sequence reads: CASKSGPSSYEQYF. As DNA, the CDR3 is TGTGCCAGTAAGAGCGGGCCAAGCTCCTACGAGCAGTACTTC.

This clonotype was observed a handful of times. This chain connects TRBV20-1 to TRBJ1-1, with TRBD1 identical over 7 bases. The CDR3 has 13 residues. Germline-derived CDR1 and CDR2 are DFQATT and SNEGSKA (reference sequence). Trimming took 7 bases from V and 7 from J; bases not matched to a gene: 12. CDR3 bases: TGCAGTGTCCTGACCGGGACAGCGTGTGAAGCTTTCTTT. Translating it yields CSVLTGTACEAFF.

The rearrangement uses TRBV25-1 and TRBJ2-7; D is unresolved. The ends were cut back, 1 base at V and 6 bases at J, with 13 bases in the middle. The CDR3 length is 14 residues. Germline V lookup: CDR1 MGHDK, CDR2 SYGVNS. The CDR3 here is CASSESATWGEQYF. CDR3 bases: TGTGCCAGCAGTGAATCAGCCACCTGGGGCGAGCAGTACTTC.